These 19 T cell receptor beta chains share one sample of origin, sequenced in a study of blood T cells in healthy people across ages. The authors ran a second PCR of roughly 6 to 12 cycles using a sample-barcoded 5' primer and a J-beta primer mix. One entry per CDR3 protein results from TCRdb running MiXCR on the 5' RACE reads. The data contain about 1.6 million distinct CDR3 sequences, about 31% of them singletons. Sequenced input: blood. The source is a woman aged 25 to 45 in good health.

This clonotype came up a few times. This sequence joins TRBV27 and TRBJ2-7, with D possibly TRBD2 on 5 matching bases. Germline assignment: CDR1 MNHEY and CDR2 SMNVEV (reference sequence). Between the trimmed V and J ends, which lost 5 bases and 2 bases, there was a span of 16 bases. This CDR3 comprises 15 residues. The CDR3: CASSPSVGGPYEQYF. In nucleotides, the CDR3 is TGTGCCAGCAGTCCATCCGTAGGAGGCCCCTACGAGCAGTACTTC.

This clonotype was seen a handful of times. The rearrangement uses TRBV20-1 and TRBJ2-7; tentatively, D is TRBD2 (6 bases). The V gene lost 5 bases and the J gene lost 3 bases, with 17 bases spanning the gap. The CDR3 has 14 residues. Germline V gene lookup returns CDR1 DFQATT and CDR2 SNEGSKA (reference sequence). The CDR3 here is CSAYRDLPDYEQYF. In nucleotides, the CDR3 is TGCAGTGCTTATAGGGACTTACCTGACTACGAGCAGTACTTC.

This clonotype was seen a handful of times. This rearrangement joins TRBV27 to TRBJ2-1; 8 bases fit TRBD2. The CDR3 extends over 14 amino acids. The ends lost 3 bases at V and 8 bases at J; junction bases unmatched: 6. Germline loops: CDR1 MNHEY, CDR2 SMNVEV (reference sequence). CDR3 nucleotides: TGTGCCAGCAGTTTGTCTAGCGGGTACTATGAGCAGTTCTTC. Translating it yields CASSLSSGYYEQFF.

The sample holds many counts of this clonotype. This chain links TRBV4-1 with TRBJ2-3, with D perhaps being TRBD1 or TRBD2 (5 bases each). Germline V gene data show CDR1 as MGHRA and CDR2 as YSYEKL. Trimming took 0 bases from V and 8 from J, leaving 12 bases between them. The CDR3 runs to 14 residues. This chain's CDR3 is CASSQEKGRGTQYF. Written as DNA, the CDR3 is TGCGCCAGCAGCCAAGAAAAGGGACGGGGTACGCAGTATTTT.

J is TRBJ2-7 and V is TRBV2, with D perhaps assigned TRBD1 or TRBD2 (7 bases each). The CDR3 runs 16 residues. CDR1 is SNHLY and CDR2 is FYNNEI in the germline V gene. Deletions cut 6 bases from V and 0 bases from J, with 18 bases between. The CDR3 DNA follows: TGTGCCAGCAGCAGACAGGGAGGGGGGAGCTCCTACGAGCAGTACTTC. Protein sequence: CASSRQGGGSSYEQYF.

V and J are TRBV6-6 and TRBJ2-7, with 7 nucleotides matching TRBD2. There are 16 residues in the CDR3. V lost 5 bases, J lost 8 bases, and 18 bases stayed unmatched. CDR1 MNHNY and CDR2 SVGAGI come from the germline V gene (reference sequence). As DNA, the CDR3 is TGTGCCAGCAGTGCTATTCCGATTAGCGGGCAAGGAAAGCAGTACTTC. This sequence encodes CASSAIPISGQGKQYF.

V and J are TRBV4-1 and TRBJ2-5, with 7 positions matching TRBD2. The germline V gene encodes CDR1 MGHRA and CDR2 YSYEKL. Trimming at V came to 1 base and at J to 5 bases, leaving 7 bases not matched to a gene. This CDR3 is built from 15 residues. The CDR3 DNA is TGCGCCAGCAGCCAAGGAGCGGGACTTGGGGAGACCCAGTACTTC. This codes for CASSQGAGLGETQYF.

This clonotype has a handful of counts. This chain connects TRBV7-6 to TRBJ2-5, with D maybe TRBD2 (7 bases). Germline values: CDR1 SGHVS, CDR2 FNYEAQ. Trimming took off 0 bases at V and 6 bases at J, with 14 bases between the two ends. This CDR3 is 15 amino acids long. CDR3 sequence (DNA): TGTGCCAGCAGCTTAGCGTCGGGGGGCCGGAAGACCCAGTACTTC. Translating gives CASSLASGGRKTQYF.

The chain recombines TRBV20-1 with TRBJ2-1; D call uncertain. Germline CDR1 is DFQATT and CDR2 is SNEGSKA (reference sequence). The germline V and J ends were trimmed by 0 bases and 13 bases, with 13 bases remaining between them. The CDR3 has 12 residues. The DNA for the CDR3 is TGCAGTGCTAGAGAAACTACCCCCGACCAGTTCTTC. Translated: CSARETTPDQFF.

V and J are TRBV28 and TRBJ1-2; no reliable D call. Trimming pared 10 bases from V and 7 bases from J, leaving 22 bases between. The CDR3 sequence is 14 residues long. The germline gives CDR1 MDHEN, CDR2 SYDVKM. This CDR3 is CANQSPREGGGYTF. In DNA form, the CDR3 reads TGTGCCAACCAGTCCCCGAGGGAGGGTGGTGGCTACACCTTC.

The gene calls are TRBV7-9 and TRBJ2-7; possible D gene TRBD2, 6 bases. The germline gives CDR1 SEHNR, CDR2 FQNEAQ (reference sequence). V lost 1 base and J lost 5, with 15 bases in between. The CDR3 spans 15 residues. CDR3 sequence: CASSLGGEARDEQYF. The CDR3 DNA reads as TGTGCCAGCAGCTTAGGGGGGGAGGCCAGGGACGAGCAGTACTTC.

This clonotype has just a few counts. The rearrangement uses TRBV6-1 and TRBJ2-1; 7 bases align to TRBD2. The germline V gene has CDR1 MNHNS and CDR2 SASEGT. This CDR3 is built from 15 residues. J was trimmed by 5 bases and V by 2 bases; bases with no gene match: 6. DNA of the CDR3: TGTGCCAGCAGTGAAAATCTGGCGGGGGACAATGAGCAGTTCTTC. It codes for CASSENLAGDNEQFF.

V and J are TRBV7-3 and TRBJ1-2; D perhaps matches TRBD1 (6 bases). This CDR3 contains 16 residues. CDR1 is SGHTA and CDR2 is FQGTGA in the germline V gene. V lost 5 bases and J lost 0, with 16 bases in between. This CDR3 reads CASSPPYGGPNYGYTF. CDR3 DNA sequence: TGTGCCAGCAGCCCACCTTATGGGGGGCCTAACTATGGCTACACCTTC.

In this sample, this clonotype turned up a few times. The V and J genes are TRBV9 and TRBJ2-7; TRBD1 agrees at 10 bases. The CDR3 runs to 14 residues. Germline CDR1 SGDLS, CDR2 YYNGEE. V gave up 4 bases and J gave up 5 bases; unmatched junction bases: 6. CDR3 bases: TGTGCCAGCAGCACCCGGGACAGGGGCAACGAGCAGTACTTC. Its protein is CASSTRDRGNEQYF.

The chain couples TRBV10-3 to TRBJ2-2; D is unresolved. This CDR3 contains 16 residues. CDR1 and CDR2 from the germline V gene are ENHRY and SYGVKD. V lost 2 bases and J 2 bases, leaving 12 bases between the germline ends. CDR3 loop: CAISEEIGSNTGELFF. The CDR3 bases are TGTGCCATCAGTGAGGAAATTGGGTCCAACACCGGGGAGCTGTTTTTT.

The sample holds many counts of this clonotype. V usage is TRBV7-8 and J usage is TRBJ2-1; 8 positions match TRBD1. In germline, CDR1 is SGHVS, CDR2 FQNEAQ. Trimming took 5 bases from V and 2 from J; bases not matched to a gene: 8. This CDR3 has 16 amino acids. The CDR3 DNA sequence: TGTGCCAGCAGCCCCCCTGGACAGGGAACCTACAATGAGCAGTTCTTC. Translated, it gives CASSPPGQGTYNEQFF. Together with reference TRBV7-8 and TRBJ2-1, the CDR3 gives the full variable domain: GAGVSQSPRYKVAKRGQDVALRCDPISGHVSLFWYQQALGQGPEFLTYFQNEAQLDKSGLPSDRFFAERPEGSVSTLKIQRTQQEDSAVYLCASSPPGQGTYNEQFFGPGTRLTVL.

This clonotype has just a few counts. The chain has TRBV11-2 and TRBJ2-3, with 7 bases identical to TRBD1. CDR3 length: 14 amino acids. The germline gives CDR1 SGHAT, CDR2 FQNNGV. The junction had 5 bases not matched to a gene; V was cut back by 5 bases and J by 3 bases. The CDR3 loop reads CASSPGQWTDTQYF. The CDR3 nucleotides are TGTGCCAGCAGCCCGGGACAGTGGACAGATACGCAGTATTTT.

A remark on this clonotype: A read error may explain this, as a much larger clone is one base away. The chain has TRBV10-2 and TRBJ1-5; weak D call: TRBD1 (5 bases). The CDR3 extends over 13 amino acids. Germline loops: CDR1 WSHSY, CDR2 SAAADI. CDR3 in amino acids: CTSSTGLGQPQHF. The DNA of the CDR3 is TGCACCAGCTCTACGGGGCTAGGGCAGCCCCAGCATTTT.

J is TRBJ2-5 and V is TRBV18, with TRBD1 identical over 11 bases. Looked up from germline, CDR1 is KGHSH and CDR2 is LQKENI. This CDR3 is 19 amino acids long. The ends lost 3 bases at V and 0 bases at J; junction bases unmatched: 12. This CDR3 reads CASSPTGQGARGYQETQYF. CDR3 coding DNA: TGTGCCAGCTCACCCACTGGACAGGGGGCGCGTGGGTACCAAGAGACCCAGTACTTC.